This T cell receptor beta chain comes out of a study of T cells after posttransplantation cyclophosphamide. Regarding the study as a whole: Recipient CMV seropositivity and CMV reactivation strongly tracked TRB clonality. Donor CD8+ memory clones often dominated recipient blood repertoires at later times.

A remark on this clone: Its antigen is unidentified.

Clones were read by immunoSEQ multiplex PCR, and TCRdb kept only the in-frame ones, dropping some. The sample gives about 52,000 clones, around 94% of which show up once; about 3% is in the top ten. The CDR3 is 14 residues long. Germline loops: CDR1 WNHNN, CDR2 SYGVQD (reference sequence). The V end lost 5 bases, the J end lost 5 bases, and 15 bases lay between the germline ends. The sample taken for sequencing was PBMCs. This sequence was found in a woman younger than 45 in good health and a related stem cell transplant donor. The rearrangement uses TRBV10-1 and TRBJ2-5; D might be TRBD1 (5 bases). CDR3 sequence reads: CASSPRVPIETQYF. CDR3 nucleotides: TGCGCCAGCAGTCCCAGGGTTCCGATTGAGACCCAGTACTTC.